This entry features one T cell receptor beta chain sequence. Its specificity is not known. Reverse transcription used roughly 0.45 to 1 ug RNA and random hexamers. With immunoSEQ multiplex PCR, TCR beta CDR3 was amplified across 54 Vbeta and 13 Jbeta. TCRdb fed the immunoSEQ multiplex PCR reads into MiXCR, producing one record per CDR3 protein. The profile shows about 210,000 distinct CDR3 sequences, 95% of them singletons. This record comes from a study of CD8 T cells in Susac syndrome. Whole-study findings and limits: As the study acknowledged, the number of individuals in its TCR sequencing and HLA analysis was relatively small.

V gave up 0 bases and J gave up 5 bases, with 2 bases separating them. Looked up from germline, CDR1 is SGDLS and CDR2 is YYNGEE. The CDR3 contains 11 residues. The sequenced target, TCR beta, came from blood CD8+ and CD4+ T cells. TEMRA cells were enriched by FACS, and CD4+ and CD8+ T cells were negatively isolated. This chain uses TRBV9 with TRBJ1-2; D is unresolved. The sequenced sample was CD4+ T cells from PBMCs. The TCR was taken from a human donor with multiple sclerosis. The CDR3, as DNA: TGTGCCAGCAGCGTAGTGTATGGCTACACCTTC. Its protein is CASSVVYGYTF.